The present TCR beta chain was sequenced within a study of CD8 T cells in ankylosing spondylitis. V was pared by 1 base and J by 7 bases, with 8 bases between. Germline CDR1 reads MNHEY; CDR2 reads SVGAGI. The CDR3 is 14 amino acids. This clonotype has more than one count but fewer than ten. As yet, its antigen is unknown. Study observations and caveats: Blood from ankylosing spondylitis patients appeared to carry a characteristic roughly eight-variant TCR beta motif. It was reported that disease-linked clones were significantly enriched in matched ankylosing spondylitis synovial fluid. Clones linked with disease were CD8+ and fairly uncommon in the peripheral blood.

One entry per CDR3 protein results from TCRdb running MiXCR on the 5' RACE reads. There are about 140,000 distinct CDR3 sequences in the sample; under 35% occur only once, and about 6.3% lies in the top ten. The clonotype was recovered from a male donor with ankylosing spondylitis. The rearrangement uses TRBV6-5 and TRBJ1-6; no reliable D call. What was sequenced was synovial fluid, either unsorted or a sorted T cell fraction (not recorded which). The CDR3 sequence: CASSYYGENSPLHF. CDR3 DNA sequence: TGTGCCAGCAGTTACTACGGAGAAAATTCACCCCTCCACTTT.